This TCR beta chain was profiled in a study of blood T cell repertoires in COVID-19. Sequenced by immunoSEQ multiplex PCR; TCRdb stores in-frame clones only, minus some. The sample lists some 150,000 clones; 75% to 85% were seen once. The CDR3 length is 12 residues. The V end lost 6 bases, the J end lost 0 bases, and 6 bases lay between the germline ends. Germline loops: CDR1 KGHSH, CDR2 LQKENI. The rearrangement links TRBV18 to TRBJ2-7; no reliable D call. This TCR was sampled from a woman of 80 years or more with acute or convalescent COVID-19. Sequencing input: peripheral blood. CDR3 sequence: CASSLSSYEQYF. CDR3 sequence (DNA): TGTGCCAGCTCGCTAAGCTCCTACGAGCAGTACTTC.